This T cell receptor beta chain originates from a study of blood T cell repertoires in COVID-19. As for the study in general: Sites across the United States, Italy and Spain contributed samples from acute and convalescent COVID-19. PBMCs, B-cell-depleted T cells, or T cells provided the cDNA or gDNA that made up the material.

In the original analysis: Amplification with reference gene primers provided the estimates of nucleated cell counts. TCRdb's copy holds only in-frame clones and misses some; the assay was immunoSEQ multiplex PCR. V and J calls and clone size follow that table, whereas D and trimming were derived from the DNA. The table includes 200,000 or so clones, around 81% detected once. Trimming took 5 bases from V and 7 from J; bases not matched to a gene: 8. The CDR3 is made up of 15 amino acids. Germline lookup yields CDR1 KGHSH and CDR2 LQKENI. Sequenced: PBMCs or T cells enriched from blood (not recorded which). The chain joins TRBV18 to TRBJ1-4, with 9 bases lining up with TRBD1. This TCR was recovered from a man in his forties who had recovered from COVID-19. The DNA of the CDR3 is TGTGCCAGCTCAATGGGACAGGGTTTAATTGAAAAACTGTTTTTT. It encodes CASSMGQGLIEKLFF. Looking up the rest from reference TRBV18 and TRBJ1-4 gives the full variable domain: NAGVMQNPRHLVRRRGQEARLRCSPMKGHSHVYWYRQLPEEGLKFMVYLQKENIIDESGMPKERFSAEFPKEGPSILRIQQVVRGDSAAYFCASSMGQGLIEKLFFGSGTQLSVL.